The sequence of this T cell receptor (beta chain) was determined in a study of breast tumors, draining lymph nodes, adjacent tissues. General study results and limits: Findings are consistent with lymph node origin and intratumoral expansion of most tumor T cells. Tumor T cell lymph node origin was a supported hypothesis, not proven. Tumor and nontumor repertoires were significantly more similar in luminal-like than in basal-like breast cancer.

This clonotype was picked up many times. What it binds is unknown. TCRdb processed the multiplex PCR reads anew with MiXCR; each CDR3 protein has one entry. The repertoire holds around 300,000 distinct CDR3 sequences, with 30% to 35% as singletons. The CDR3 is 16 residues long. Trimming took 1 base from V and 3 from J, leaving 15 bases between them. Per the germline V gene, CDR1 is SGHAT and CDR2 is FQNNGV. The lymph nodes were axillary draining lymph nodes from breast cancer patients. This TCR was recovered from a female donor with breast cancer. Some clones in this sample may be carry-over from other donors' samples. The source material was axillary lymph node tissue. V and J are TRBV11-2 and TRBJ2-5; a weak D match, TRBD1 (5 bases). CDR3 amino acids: CASSLVQIGREETQYF. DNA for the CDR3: TGTGCCAGCAGCTTAGTTCAAATCGGCAGGGAAGAGACCCAGTACTTC.